The present T cell receptor beta chain was sequenced within a study of cytomegalovirus exposure and HLA in healthy donors. The PCR ran on 60 Vbeta and 13 Jbeta primers. The protocol was immunoSEQ multiplex PCR, while the TCRdb copy is restricted to in-frame clones and leaves out a portion. The sample lists around 95,000 clones; around 76% were seen once. On this clone itself: The antigen remains undetermined.

General study findings and limits: What TCR beta sequences reportedly achieved was accurate prediction of HLA-A and HLA-B alleles in most subjects. CMV antigen specificity of a few CMV-associated chains was confirmed in vitro.

What was sequenced was PBMCs. The TCR originated in a man aged 25 to 40 in good health and CMV-seropositive.

The CDR3 region has the DNA TGTGCCAGCAGTTGGAACAAACAGGGGAGCTCCTATAATTCACCCCTCCACTTT. Translating it yields CASSWNKQGSSYNSPLHF. The J gene is TRBJ1-6, the V gene TRBV27; 7 nucleotides align to TRBD1. The CDR3 runs 18 residues. Germline-derived CDR1 and CDR2 are MNHEY and SMNVEV (reference sequence). J gave up 0 bases and V 4 bases, and 9 bases lay outside the gene matches.